A single TCR beta chain is shown here with its context. The sample belongs to a study of T cell responses to AZD1222 COVID-19 vaccine. This table comes from immunoSEQ multiplex PCR, and its TCRdb copy is limited to in-frame clones, with some not included. The repertoire holds 120,000 or so clones, with approximately 88% as singletons. The origin of this receptor is an adult in good health. The specimen was peripheral blood, collected on day 0 of AZD1222 vaccination.

In DNA form, the CDR3 reads TGTGCCAGTAGTATCGCCAGAAACAATCAGCCCCAGCATTTT. Its translation is CASSIARNNQPQHF. J is TRBJ1-5 and V is TRBV19; D remains unclear. This CDR3 spans 14 amino acids. Trimming took 3 bases from V and 3 from J, leaving 9 bases between them. The germline gives CDR1 LNHDA, CDR2 SQIVND (reference sequence).